This T cell receptor (beta chain) was sequenced in a study of blood T cell repertoires in COVID-19. Using immunoSEQ multiplex PCR, the repertoire was profiled, and TCRdb retains in-frame clones only, with some absent. The sample includes about 30,000 clones, 70% to 90% of them seen just once. Remarks on this clone: Germline is not matched at one junction end, which may reflect a read error.

This receptor was obtained from a human donor in a cohort sampled during active COVID-19. Sequencing was carried out using peripheral blood.

CDR3 amino acids: CASSQAASGVYQETQYF. DNA for the CDR3: TGTGCCAGCAGTCAAGCGGCTAGCGGGGTATACCAAGAGACCCAGTACTTC. The chain links TRBV6-1 to TRBJ2-5; the match to TRBD2 covers 9 bases. CDR1 and CDR2 from the germline V gene are MNHNS and SASEGT. This CDR3 comprises 17 residues.